This record concerns one T cell receptor (beta chain) sequence. This sample was taken from a study of blood T cell repertoires in COVID-19. The wider study: The origin of the acute and convalescent COVID-19 samples was the United States, Italy and Spain. From T cells, B-cell-depleted T cells, or PBMCs came the material, which was cDNA or gDNA.

Original processing notes: Scientists estimated how many nucleated cells there were by amplifying reference gene primers. Produced via immunoSEQ multiplex PCR; TCRdb's table is partial and in-frame only. The V and J calls and clone size were taken over from that table, and D and trimming were inferred from the DNA. This sample has approximately 260,000 clones; around 90% occur once, and the top ten carry roughly 2.1%. The V end lost 4 bases, the J end lost 4 bases, and 13 bases lay between the germline ends. The CDR3 sequence is 14 residues long. The germline V gene has CDR1 SEHNR and CDR2 FQNEAQ (reference sequence).

This clonotype was sampled from a man aged 50-59 years with acute or convalescent COVID-19. The sequenced material came from peripheral blood. The V gene is TRBV7-9, the J gene TRBJ1-2; D remains ambiguous. CDR3 in amino acids: CASSSLADSYGYTF. In DNA form, the CDR3 reads TGTGCCAGCAGCTCCCTCGCGGATTCCTATGGCTACACCTTC.